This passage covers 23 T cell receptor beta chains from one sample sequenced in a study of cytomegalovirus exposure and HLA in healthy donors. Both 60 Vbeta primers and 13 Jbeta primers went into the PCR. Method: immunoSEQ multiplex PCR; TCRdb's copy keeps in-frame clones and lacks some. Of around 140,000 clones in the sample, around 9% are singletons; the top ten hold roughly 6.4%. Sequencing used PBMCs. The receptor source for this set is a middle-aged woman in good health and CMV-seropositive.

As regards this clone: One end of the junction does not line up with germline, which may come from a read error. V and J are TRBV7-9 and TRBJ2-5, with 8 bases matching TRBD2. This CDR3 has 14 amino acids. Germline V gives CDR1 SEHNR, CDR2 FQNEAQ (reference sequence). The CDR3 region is CASSLQTSEEAQYF. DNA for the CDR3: TGTGCCAGCAGCTTACAGACTAGCGAAGAGGCCCAGTACTTC.

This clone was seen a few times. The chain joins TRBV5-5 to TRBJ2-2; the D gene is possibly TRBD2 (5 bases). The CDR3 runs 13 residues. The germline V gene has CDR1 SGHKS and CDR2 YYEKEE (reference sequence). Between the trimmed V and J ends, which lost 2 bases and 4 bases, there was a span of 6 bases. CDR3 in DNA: TGTGCCAGCAGCTTCGGACTCACCGGGGAGCTGTTTTTT. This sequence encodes CASSFGLTGELFF.

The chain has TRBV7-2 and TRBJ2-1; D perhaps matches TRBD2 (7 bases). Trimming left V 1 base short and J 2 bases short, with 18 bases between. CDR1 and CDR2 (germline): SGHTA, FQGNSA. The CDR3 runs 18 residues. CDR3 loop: CASSLVSGGLSAYNEQFF. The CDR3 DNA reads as TGTGCCAGCAGCTTAGTGTCCGGGGGGCTGAGCGCCTACAATGAGCAGTTCTTC.

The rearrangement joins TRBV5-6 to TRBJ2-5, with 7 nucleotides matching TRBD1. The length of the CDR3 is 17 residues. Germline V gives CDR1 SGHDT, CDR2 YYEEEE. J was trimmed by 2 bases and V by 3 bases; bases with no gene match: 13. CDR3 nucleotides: TGTGCCAGCAGCTCCCTCGGTAGACAGGGAATACAAGAGACCCAGTACTTC. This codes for CASSSLGRQGIQETQYF.

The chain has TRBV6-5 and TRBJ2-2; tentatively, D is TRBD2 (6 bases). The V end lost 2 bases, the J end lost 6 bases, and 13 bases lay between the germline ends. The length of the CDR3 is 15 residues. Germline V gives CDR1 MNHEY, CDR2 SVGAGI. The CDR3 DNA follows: TGTGCCAGCAGTTACCGGAGGGACCCCCCCGGGGAGCTGTTTTTT. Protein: CASSYRRDPPGELFF.

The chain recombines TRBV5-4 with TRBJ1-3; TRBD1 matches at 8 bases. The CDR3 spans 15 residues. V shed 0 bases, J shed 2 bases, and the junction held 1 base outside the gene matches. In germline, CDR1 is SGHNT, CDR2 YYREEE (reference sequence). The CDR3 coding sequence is TGTGCCAGCAGCTTGGGACAGGGGCCTGGAAACACCATATATTTT. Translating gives CASSLGQGPGNTIYF.

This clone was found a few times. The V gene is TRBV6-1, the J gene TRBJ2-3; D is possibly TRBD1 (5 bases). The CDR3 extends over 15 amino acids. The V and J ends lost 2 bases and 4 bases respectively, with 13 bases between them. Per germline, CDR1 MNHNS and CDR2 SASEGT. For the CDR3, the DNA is TGTGCCAGCAGTGAATGGGGCAGGGCGGCAGATACGCAGTATTTT. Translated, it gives CASSEWGRAADTQYF.

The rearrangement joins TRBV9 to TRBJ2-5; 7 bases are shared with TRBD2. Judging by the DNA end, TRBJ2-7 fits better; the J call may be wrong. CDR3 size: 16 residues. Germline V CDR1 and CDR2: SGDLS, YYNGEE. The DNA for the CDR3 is TGTGCCAGCAGCGCGGGAAGCGGGACGGGCCTCGACGAGCAGTACTTC. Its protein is CASSAGSGTGLDEQYF.

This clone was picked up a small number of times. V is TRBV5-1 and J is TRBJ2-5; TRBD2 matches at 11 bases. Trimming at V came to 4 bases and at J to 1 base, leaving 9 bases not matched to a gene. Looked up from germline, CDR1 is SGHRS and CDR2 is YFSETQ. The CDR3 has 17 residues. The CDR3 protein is CASSRTGTSGFQETQYF. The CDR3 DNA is TGCGCCAGCAGCAGAACCGGGACTAGCGGTTTCCAAGAGACCCAGTACTTC.

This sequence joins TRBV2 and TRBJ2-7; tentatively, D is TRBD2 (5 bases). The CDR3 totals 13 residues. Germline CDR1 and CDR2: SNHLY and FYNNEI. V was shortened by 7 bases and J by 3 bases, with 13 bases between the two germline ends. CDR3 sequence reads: CASILDIYYEQYF. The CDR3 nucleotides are TGTGCCAGCATACTAGACATCTACTACGAGCAGTACTTC.

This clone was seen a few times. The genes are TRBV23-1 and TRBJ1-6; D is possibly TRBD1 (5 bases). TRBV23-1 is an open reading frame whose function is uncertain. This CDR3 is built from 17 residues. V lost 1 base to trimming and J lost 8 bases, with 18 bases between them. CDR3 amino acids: CASSQWRGGKGDSPLHF. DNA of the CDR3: TGCGCCAGCAGTCAATGGAGGGGAGGGAAAGGGGATTCACCCCTCCACTTT.

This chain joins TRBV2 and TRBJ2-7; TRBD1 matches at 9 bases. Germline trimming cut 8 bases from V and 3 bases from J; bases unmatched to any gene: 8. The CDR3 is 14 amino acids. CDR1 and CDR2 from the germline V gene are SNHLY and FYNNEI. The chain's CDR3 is CASATGTGIYEQYF. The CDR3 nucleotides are TGTGCCAGCGCCACCGGGACAGGGATCTACGAGCAGTACTTC.

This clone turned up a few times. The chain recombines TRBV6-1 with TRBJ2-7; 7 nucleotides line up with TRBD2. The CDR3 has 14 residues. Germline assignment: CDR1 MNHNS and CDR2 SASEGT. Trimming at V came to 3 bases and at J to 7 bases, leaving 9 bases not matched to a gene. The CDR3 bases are TGTGCCAGCAGTGACCTAGCGGTCTCGCGGGAGCAGTACTTC. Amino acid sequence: CASSDLAVSREQYF.

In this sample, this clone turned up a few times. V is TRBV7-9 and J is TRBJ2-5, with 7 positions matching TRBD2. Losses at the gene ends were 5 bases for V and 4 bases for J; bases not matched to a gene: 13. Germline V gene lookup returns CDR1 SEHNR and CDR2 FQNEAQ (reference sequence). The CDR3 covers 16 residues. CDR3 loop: CASSLAGVGLGETQYF. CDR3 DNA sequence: TGTGCCAGCAGCCTCGCGGGGGTGGGGCTTGGAGAGACCCAGTACTTC.

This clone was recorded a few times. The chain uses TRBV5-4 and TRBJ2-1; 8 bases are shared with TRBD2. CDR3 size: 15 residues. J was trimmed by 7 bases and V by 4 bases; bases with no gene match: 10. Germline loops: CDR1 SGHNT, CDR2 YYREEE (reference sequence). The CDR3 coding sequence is TGTGCCAGCAGCCCGGACGGGACTAGTCCAAATGAGCAGTTCTTC. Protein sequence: CASSPDGTSPNEQFF.

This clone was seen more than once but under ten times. CDR3 bases: TGTGCCACCGAAGGGGTGAACACTGAAGCTTTCTTT. Its translation: CATEGVNTEAFF. The chain links TRBV10-3 to TRBJ1-1; possible D gene TRBD1, 5 bases. Germline V CDR1 and CDR2: ENHRY, SYGVKD. The CDR3 length is 12 residues. Trimming cost V 10 bases and J 0 bases, with 9 bases left between them.

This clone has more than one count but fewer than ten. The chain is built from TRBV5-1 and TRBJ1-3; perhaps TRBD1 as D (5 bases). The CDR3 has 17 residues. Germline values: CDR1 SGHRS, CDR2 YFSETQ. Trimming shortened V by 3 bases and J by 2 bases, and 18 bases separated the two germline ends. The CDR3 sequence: CASSSVGGLTAGNTIYF. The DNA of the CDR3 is TGCGCCAGCAGCTCAGTCGGGGGTTTGACCGCTGGAAACACCATATATTTT.

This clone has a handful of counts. The CDR3 region is CASSYHDRESGYTF. The CDR3 nucleotides read TGTGCCAGCAGTTACCACGACAGGGAATCTGGCTACACCTTC. The rearrangement uses TRBV6-5 and TRBJ1-2; 7 positions match TRBD1. V was clipped by 2 bases and J by 7 bases; unmatched bases: 7. The CDR3 is made up of 14 amino acids. The V gene's germline CDR1 is MNHEY and CDR2 SVGAGI.

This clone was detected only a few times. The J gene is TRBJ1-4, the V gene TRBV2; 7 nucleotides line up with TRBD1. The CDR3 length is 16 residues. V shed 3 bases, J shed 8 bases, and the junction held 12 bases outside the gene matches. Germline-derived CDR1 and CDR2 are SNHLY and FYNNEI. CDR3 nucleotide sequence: TGTGCCAGCAGTGAGCGACTTACTATGGGACAGGAAAAACTGTTTTTT. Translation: CASSERLTMGQEKLFF.

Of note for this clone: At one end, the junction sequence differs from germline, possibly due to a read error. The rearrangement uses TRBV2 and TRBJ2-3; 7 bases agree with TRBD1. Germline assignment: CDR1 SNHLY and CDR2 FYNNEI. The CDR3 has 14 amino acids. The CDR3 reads CASREETGKGTQYF. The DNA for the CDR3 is TGTGCCAGCAGAGAAGAGACAGGGAAGGGCACGCAGTATTTT.

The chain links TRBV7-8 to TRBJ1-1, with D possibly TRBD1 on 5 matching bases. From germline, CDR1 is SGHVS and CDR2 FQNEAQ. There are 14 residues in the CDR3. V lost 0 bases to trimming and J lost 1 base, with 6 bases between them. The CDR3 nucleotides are TGTGCCAGCAGCTTAGCAGGGGCGAACACTGAAGCTTTCTTT. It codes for CASSLAGANTEAFF. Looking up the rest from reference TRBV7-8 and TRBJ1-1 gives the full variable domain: GAGVSQSPRYKVAKRGQDVALRCDPISGHVSLFWYQQALGQGPEFLTYFQNEAQLDKSGLPSDRFFAERPEGSVSTLKIQRTQQEDSAVYLCASSLAGANTEAFFGQGTRLTVV.

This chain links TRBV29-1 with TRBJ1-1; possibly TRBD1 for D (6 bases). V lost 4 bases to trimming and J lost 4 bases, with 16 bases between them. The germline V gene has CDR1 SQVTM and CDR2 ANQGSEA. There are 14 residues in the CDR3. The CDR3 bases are TGCAGCGTTGGGGGGCGGTCGTCCGGCACTGAAGCTTTCTTT. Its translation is CSVGGRSSGTEAFF. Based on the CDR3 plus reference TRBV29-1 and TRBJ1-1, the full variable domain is SAVISQKPSRDICQRGTSLTIQCQVDSQVTMMFWYRQQPGQSLTLIATANQGSEATYESGFVIDKFPISRPNLTFSTLTVSNMSPEDSSIYLCSVGGRSSGTEAFFGQGTRLTVV.

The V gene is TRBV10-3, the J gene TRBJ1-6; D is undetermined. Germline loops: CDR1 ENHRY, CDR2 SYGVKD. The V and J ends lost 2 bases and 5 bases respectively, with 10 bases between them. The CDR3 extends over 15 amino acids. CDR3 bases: TGTGCCATCAGTGAGATAGGGAGGAATAATTCACCCCTCCACTTT. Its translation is CAISEIGRNNSPLHF.